Each of the 27 T cell receptor beta chains below was sequenced from the same sample in a study of T cell responses to AZD1222 COVID-19 vaccine (dated by TCRdb to 2020 to 2023). Reading the label with the study, this specimen's time point is: baseline before first vaccination. The label giving this sample's treatment or condition can be read as: meningococcal conjugate vaccine given as trial control. Libraries were constructed by the immunoSEQ multiplex PCR assay. Held by TCRdb, this immuneACCESS table contains in-frame sequences only and omits some clones. Under half of the omission traces to an unresolved V gene where checked; the cause of the rest is unknown. The sample profile shows some 170,000 clones; about 92% of them were found once. Together, the top ten hold around 4.6% of the sample. The material was peripheral blood, obtained on day 0 of MenACWY control vaccination. The receptors here all came from an adult in good health.

This clone has a single count. The chain combines TRBV3-1 (or the pseudogene TRBV3-2) with TRBJ1-4, with D unresolved. Trimming shortened V by 0 bases and J by 5 bases, and 13 bases separated the two germline ends. This CDR3 is 16 amino acids long. Germline V gives CDR1 LGHDT, CDR2 YNNKEL (reference sequence). The CDR3 DNA is TGTGCCAGCAGCCAAGATCAATCGACCATCAATGAAAAACTGTTTTTT. It codes for CASSQDQSTINEKLFF.

The rearrangement links TRBV27 to TRBJ2-2; D remains unclear. CDR1 MNHEY and CDR2 SMNVEV come from the germline V gene (reference sequence). Trimming removed 6 bases at V and 4 bases at J, with 9 bases between. The CDR3 has 13 residues. Here the CDR3 reads CASSLRVTGELFF. Here the CDR3 DNA reads TGTGCCAGCAGCCTACGGGTCACCGGGGAGCTGTTTTTT.

CDR3 in amino acids: CASSLIPRTEAFF. CDR3 coding DNA: TGTGCCAGCAGTTTAATCCCCCGGACTGAAGCTTTCTTT. The chain is built from TRBV28 and TRBJ1-1; no definite D call. The ends were cut back, 2 bases at V and 5 bases at J, with 9 bases in the middle. The CDR3 covers 13 residues. Germline V lookup: CDR1 MDHEN, CDR2 SYDVKM.

V gene TRBV4-1 combines with J gene TRBJ1-2; TRBD1 agrees at 8 bases. There are 15 residues in the CDR3. V gave up 0 bases and J gave up 6 bases; unmatched junction bases: 6. Looked up from germline, CDR1 is MGHRA and CDR2 is YSYEKL. Written as DNA, the CDR3 is TGCGCCAGCAGCCAAGATACCCAGGGGGCGGATGGCTACACCTTC. It encodes CASSQDTQGADGYTF.

The chain joins TRBV13 to TRBJ2-3; 7 bases match TRBD2. The CDR3 length is 16 residues. J lost 2 bases, V lost 4 bases, and 9 bases had no gene match. Germline-derived CDR1 and CDR2 are PRHDT and FYEKMQ (reference sequence). CDR3 in DNA: TGTGCCAGCAGCTCCAGACTAGCTGCTATCACAGATACGCAGTATTTT. Encoded protein: CASSSRLAAITDTQYF.

The chain is built from TRBV2 and TRBJ1-4, with D possibly matching TRBD1 (5 bases). Germline lookup yields CDR1 SNHLY and CDR2 FYNNEI. V was cut by 4 bases and J by 8 bases, with 23 bases left in between. This CDR3 is 17 amino acids long. CDR3 amino acids: CASSVSRAGRNREKLFF. The CDR3 region has the DNA TGTGCCAGCAGTGTTAGCAGGGCTGGGCGTAATCGAGAAAAACTGTTTTTT.

The chain combines TRBV27 with TRBJ2-7; D gene uncertain. This CDR3 contains 11 residues. V lost 5 bases to trimming and J lost 7 bases, with 9 bases between them. The germline CDR1 and CDR2 sequences are MNHEY and SMNVEV (reference sequence). The CDR3 region is CASSQAREQYF. DNA of the CDR3: TGTGCCAGCAGTCAAGCAAGGGAGCAGTACTTC.

V is TRBV10-2 and J is TRBJ1-4, with D unresolved. CDR1 and CDR2 (germline): WSHSY, SAAADI. This CDR3 region has 14 residues. Trimming shortened V by 5 bases and J by 5 bases, and 12 bases separated the two germline ends. The CDR3 DNA reads TGCGCCAGCAGTCGGACCGCGAACAATGAAAAACTGTTTTTT. Protein sequence: CASSRTANNEKLFF.

The J gene is TRBJ2-7, the V gene TRBV7-2, with 11 bases aligning to TRBD1. Looked up from germline, CDR1 is SGHTA and CDR2 is FQGNSA. This CDR3 spans 16 amino acids. V was pared by 1 base and J by 1 base, with 3 bases of the junction left unmatched. CDR3 nucleotide sequence: TGTGCCAGCAGCTTAGTTAGGGACAGGGGGTCCTACGAGCAGTACTTC. Its translation: CASSLVRDRGSYEQYF.

This clone was detected only once. The chain is built from TRBV29-1 and TRBJ1-2; D perhaps matches TRBD1 (6 bases). V was cut by 2 bases and J by 0 bases, with 10 bases left in between. The CDR3 is 14 residues long. Per germline, CDR1 SQVTM and CDR2 ANQGSEA. The DNA for the CDR3 is TGCAGCGTTGAAACCGGGGGCGCTAACTATGGCTACACCTTC. Encoded protein: CSVETGGANYGYTF.

This rearrangement joins TRBV4-1 to TRBJ1-3, with no clear D. CDR1 and CDR2 from the germline V gene are MGHRA and YSYEKL. V was shortened by 3 bases and J by 8 bases, with 17 bases between the two germline ends. The length of the CDR3 is 15 residues. In nucleotides, the CDR3 is TGCGCCAGCAGCCACCTCCTCGGGCCAAGAGACACCATATATTTT. Protein product: CASSHLLGPRDTIYF.

This sequence joins TRBV3-1 (or the pseudogene TRBV3-2) and TRBJ1-3; the D gene is possibly TRBD1 (5 bases). Germline V CDR1 and CDR2: LGHDT, YNNKEL (reference sequence). V was pared by 6 bases and J by 3 bases, with 12 bases between. CDR3 length: 14 residues. This CDR3 reads CASRKKGLGNTIYF. CDR3 nucleotide sequence: TGTGCCAGCAGGAAAAAGGGGCTTGGAAACACCATATATTTT.

Of note for this clone: At one of its ends the junction is not consistent with the germline gene, which may arise from a read error. The chain carries TRBV15 and TRBJ2-1; D gene uncertain. Germline V CDR1 and CDR2: LNHNV, YYDKDF (reference sequence). This CDR3 is 12 amino acids long. The chain's CDR3 is CATSRAYHEQFF. The DNA for the CDR3 is TGTGCCACCAGCAGAGCCTACCATGAGCAGTTCTTC.

This chain joins TRBV19 and TRBJ2-2, with 12 bases identical to TRBD2. The CDR3 has 16 amino acids. The V gene's germline CDR1 is LNHDA and CDR2 SQIVND (reference sequence). The J segment lost 6 bases and the V segment lost 3 bases, leaving 5 bases of the junction unmatched. The CDR3 is CASSISTSGRPGELFF. Here the CDR3 DNA reads TGTGCCAGTAGTATTTCGACTAGCGGGAGACCCGGGGAGCTGTTTTTT.

The chain carries TRBV2 and TRBJ1-5; TRBD1 agrees at 7 bases. Germline V gene data show CDR1 as SNHLY and CDR2 as FYNNEI. V was clipped by 2 bases and J by 4 bases; unmatched bases: 5. This CDR3 contains 15 residues. The CDR3 DNA is TGTGCCAGCAGTGAAATTAGGGACAGTAATCAGCCCCAGCATTTT. Its protein is CASSEIRDSNQPQHF.

The chain uses TRBV19 and TRBJ2-6, with unresolved D. Germline lookup yields CDR1 LNHDA and CDR2 SQIVND (reference sequence). The CDR3 loop spans 14 amino acids. The germline V and J ends were trimmed by 5 bases and 0 bases, with 5 bases remaining between them. Here the CDR3 DNA reads TGTGCCAGTAGTCTGAGCTCTGGGGCCAACGTCCTGACTTTC. Protein: CASSLSSGANVLTF.

This rearrangement joins TRBV2 to TRBJ1-5; D call uncertain. The V gene's germline CDR1 is SNHLY and CDR2 FYNNEI. Trimming removed 7 bases from V and 9 bases from J, with 16 bases in between. This CDR3 is 13 amino acids long. The CDR3, as DNA: TGTGCCAGCAAAGCAGGTGAGGGTGGGCCCCAGCATTTT. It encodes CASKAGEGGPQHF.

The genes are TRBV18 and TRBJ2-3; D might be TRBD1 (8 bases). Germline CDR1 and CDR2: KGHSH and LQKENI. The length of the CDR3 is 17 residues. Trimming took 1 base from V and 4 from J, leaving 18 bases between them. The CDR3: CASSPRRTGRDSDTQYF. Written as DNA, the CDR3 is TGTGCCAGCTCACCACGCCGGACAGGGAGGGACTCAGATACGCAGTATTTT.

CDR3 amino acids: CASSRQGDRANYGYTF. CDR3 DNA sequence: TGTGCCAGCAGTCGACAGGGAGATAGAGCTAACTATGGCTACACCTTC. This sequence joins TRBV2 and TRBJ1-2, with 7 bases identical to TRBD1. CDR1 is SNHLY, CDR2 FYNNEI, per germline. The V gene end was trimmed by 5 bases and the J gene end by 0 bases; junction bases not matched to a gene: 9. The CDR3 is 16 amino acids.

The chain couples TRBV6-6 to TRBJ2-1, with unresolved D. Germline V gene lookup returns CDR1 MNHNY and CDR2 SVGAGI (reference sequence). This CDR3 has 17 residues. V shed 5 bases and J shed 0 bases, with 17 bases lying between them. CDR3 DNA sequence: TGTGCCAGCAGTCAGCCGGGCGGCACCGGCTCCTACAATGAGCAGTTCTTC. It specifies CASSQPGGTGSYNEQFF.

Only one count was recorded for this clone. For the CDR3, the DNA is TGTGCCAGCAGCGATGACAGGGTCGGGACTGAAGCTTTCTTT. This codes for CASSDDRVGTEAFF. This sequence joins TRBV9 and TRBJ1-1; 7 positions agree with TRBD1. CDR3 length: 14 residues. Trimming cost V 3 bases and J 5 bases; bases outside gene matches: 7. The germline gives CDR1 SGDLS, CDR2 YYNGEE.

This clone has a single count. V is TRBV5-4 and J is TRBJ2-1; a weak D match, TRBD2 (6 bases). The CDR3 extends over 15 amino acids. Trimming shortened V by 4 bases and J by 3 bases, and 14 bases separated the two germline ends. From germline, CDR1 is SGHNT and CDR2 YYREEE (reference sequence). CDR3 nucleotides: TGTGCCAGCAGCCCGGACCCCGGGGGCTACAATGAGCAGTTCTTC. This translates into CASSPDPGGYNEQFF. Full variable domain (remainder filled in from reference TRBV5-4 and TRBJ2-1): ETGVTQSPTHLIKTRGQQVTLRCSSQSGHNTVSWYQQALGQGPQFIFQYYREEENGRGNFPPRFSGLQFPNYSSELNVNALELDDSALYLCASSPDPGGYNEQFFGPGTRLTVL.

The V gene is TRBV5-1, the J gene TRBJ2-5; the match to TRBD2 covers 10 bases. Germline V lookup: CDR1 SGHRS, CDR2 YFSETQ. CDR3 size: 15 residues. The junction had 5 bases not matched to a gene; V was cut back by 4 bases and J by 2 bases. Written as DNA, the CDR3 is TGCGCCAGCAGCAGGACTAGCGGAGAGCAAGAGACCCAGTACTTC. Amino acids: CASSRTSGEQETQYF.

V gene TRBV11-3 combines with J gene TRBJ2-1; 9 bases map to TRBD2. This CDR3 has 16 amino acids. Germline assignment: CDR1 SGHNT and CDR2 YENEEA. Germline trimming cut 5 bases from V and 0 bases from J; bases unmatched to any gene: 5. CDR3 DNA: TGTGCCAGCAGCCCTCTAGCGGGGAGCTCCTACAATGAGCAGTTCTTC. Translated, it gives CASSPLAGSSYNEQFF.

This chain links TRBV19 with TRBJ2-7; D is possibly TRBD1 or TRBD2 (5 bases each). Germline CDR1 and CDR2: LNHDA and SQIVND (reference sequence). V was clipped by 8 bases and J by 4 bases, with 12 bases between them. CDR3 length equals 12 residues. CDR3 loop: CASSVWGYEQYF. The CDR3 DNA reads TGTGCCAGTTCAGTATGGGGGTACGAGCAGTACTTC.

The J gene is TRBJ1-1, the V gene TRBV4-1; maybe TRBD1 (6 bases). V shed 3 bases and J shed 7 bases, with 9 bases lying between them. Germline assignment: CDR1 MGHRA and CDR2 YSYEKL. The CDR3 runs to 12 residues. Written as DNA, the CDR3 is TGCGCCAGCAGCCACCGGACAGATGAAGCTTTCTTT. Its translation is CASSHRTDEAFF.

The chain employs TRBV27 and TRBJ1-5, with unresolved D. Germline V lookup: CDR1 MNHEY, CDR2 SMNVEV (reference sequence). V was trimmed by 0 bases and J by 11 bases, leaving 14 bases between them. This CDR3 comprises 14 residues. As DNA, the CDR3 is TGTGCCAGCAGTTTATCGTCAACCGGACTTGCCCAGCATTTT. This encodes CASSLSSTGLAQHF.